The subject of this entry is one TCR beta chain. Time point of the sample: pre-treatment sample, taken before nivolumab and TIL therapy. The libraries were made with immunoSEQ v3. The method was immunoSEQ multiplex PCR; TCRdb's version includes in-frame clones alone and lacks a portion of them. The table shows about 50,000 clones, with approximately 86% occurring only once. The data were obtained in a study of TIL therapy for anti-PD-1-resistant metastatic lung cancer. Study background: Most patients had lung adenocarcinoma.

The source of this sequence is a person between 30 and 79 years old with non-small cell lung cancer. This sample comprised blood, obtained at baseline.

The CDR3 bases are TGTGCCAGCAGCCTTGGACAGGGGAACACTGAAGCTTTCTTT. Translated: CASSLGQGNTEAFF. This chain joins TRBV3-1 (or the pseudogene TRBV3-2) and TRBJ1-1; 8 bases are a match to TRBD1. Germline CDR1 LGHDT, CDR2 YNNKEL (reference sequence). J was trimmed by 1 base and V by 4 bases; bases with no gene match: 2. This CDR3 contains 14 residues.